The sequence of this T cell receptor beta chain was determined in a study of T cell repertoires in cytomegalovirus infection. Study-level information: TCR beta signatures that were public indicated CMV infection and matching HLA type.

This clonotype was counted a few times. This CDR3 comprises 14 residues. V trimming: 5 bases; J trimming: 9 bases; junction bases outside the gene matches: 7. Germline values: CDR1 MNHEY, CDR2 SVGEGT. Using its own MiXCR run on the reads, TCRdb lists one record per CDR3 protein. Here the sample spans 250,000 to 350,000 distinct CDR3 sequences, 25% being singletons. The sequence was collected from a human donor in good health (CMV status not recorded). Some clones in this sample may be carry-over from other donors' samples. The chain employs TRBV6-2 or TRBV6-3 and TRBJ2-1; TRBD1 matches at 10 bases. Sequenced input: PBMCs. CDR3 residues: CASSRGTGEGEQFF. The CDR3 bases are TGTGCCAGCAGTAGAGGGACAGGGGAGGGTGAGCAGTTCTTC.